Below are 7 T cell receptor beta chains sequenced from a single sample in a study of CD8 T cells in Susac syndrome. cDNA came from around 0.5 to 1 ug RNA primed by random hexamers. TCRdb processed the immunoSEQ multiplex PCR reads anew with MiXCR; each CDR3 protein has one entry. This sample has roughly 52,000 distinct CDR3 sequences, with more than 85% found just once. Material: CD8+ T cells from PBMCs. The receptors derive from a human donor with Susac syndrome.

The CDR3 here is CASSGGQFHNSPLHF. The DNA of the CDR3 is TGTGCCAGCAGCGGGGGACAGTTCCATAATTCACCCCTCCACTTT. V is TRBV13 and J is TRBJ1-6; 7 bases are shared with TRBD1. J was trimmed by 5 bases and V by 5 bases; bases with no gene match: 6. Germline V gene lookup returns CDR1 PRHDT and CDR2 FYEKMQ (reference sequence). The CDR3 spans 15 residues.

This chain joins TRBV15 and TRBJ2-5, with D perhaps TRBD2 (5 bases). CDR1 and CDR2 (germline): LNHNV, YYDKDF (reference sequence). Trimming took off 0 bases at V and 2 bases at J, with 10 bases between the two ends. CDR3 length: 15 amino acids. The CDR3 DNA is TGTGCCACCAGCAGAGATTCGGGAATACAAGAGACCCAGTACTTC. Translation gives CATSRDSGIQETQYF.

In DNA form, the CDR3 reads TGTGCCAGCAGCTTTGTCACCGGGGAGCTGTTTTTT. This encodes CASSFVTGELFF. This chain links TRBV5-6 with TRBJ2-2; D not certain. The germline V gene has CDR1 SGHDT and CDR2 YYEEEE. Trimming left V 2 bases short and J 4 bases short, with 3 bases between. The CDR3 is made up of 12 amino acids.

The chain uses TRBV2 and TRBJ1-2; weak D call: TRBD1 (5 bases). CDR1 is SNHLY and CDR2 is FYNNEI in the germline V gene. There are 10 residues in the CDR3. V lost 6 bases to trimming and J lost 7 bases, with 6 bases between them. The CDR3 region is CASRGRGYTF. The CDR3 nucleotides read TGTGCCAGCAGGGGACGTGGCTACACCTTC.

This chain links TRBV19 with TRBJ2-1; D uncertain. Trimming removed 6 bases at V and 3 bases at J, with 15 bases between. The CDR3 extends over 15 amino acids. CDR1 is LNHDA, CDR2 SQIVND, per germline (reference sequence). The CDR3 protein is CASRNSRLIYNEQFF. CDR3 nucleotide sequence: TGTGCCAGTAGAAATAGCCGCTTGATCTACAATGAGCAGTTCTTC.

The chain has TRBV24-1 and TRBJ2-5, with TRBD1 as a possible D gene (5 bases). Germline lookup yields CDR1 KGHDR and CDR2 SFDVKD. The CDR3 loop spans 16 amino acids. V was pared by 3 bases and J by 3 bases, with 16 bases between. In DNA, the CDR3 is TGTGCCACCAGTGATCCCAATGACAGACACGAAGAGACCCAGTACTTC. Encoded protein: CATSDPNDRHEETQYF.

The chain recombines TRBV30 with TRBJ2-3; D gene uncertain. This CDR3 comprises 10 residues. Germline V lookup: CDR1 GTSNPN, CDR2 SVGIG (reference sequence). With 5 bases removed from V and 5 bases from J, the gap between germline ends came to 5 bases. CDR3 in DNA: TGTGCCTGGGAACAAGATACGCAGTATTTT. This sequence encodes CAWEQDTQYF.